These 26 T cell receptor beta chains were sequenced from one sample in a study of blood T cell repertoires in COVID-19 (TCRdb year 2020). Libraries were built with the immunoSEQ multiplex PCR assay. TCRdb obtained this table from immuneACCESS and retained in-frame rearrangements with V and J assigned. These tables miss some clones; where compared with another copy, unresolved V genes account for less than half of the shortfall, and the remainder is unexplained. This sample is represented by around 160,000 clones; roughly 79% of them were singletons. The ten top clones hold 7% to 10% of the sample. The sample taken for sequencing was peripheral blood. These receptors came from a human donor with acute or convalescent COVID-19. The donor label of this sample is uncertain.

The rearrangement links TRBV30 to TRBJ2-2; no reliable D call. The CDR3 sequence is 12 residues long. Germline CDR1 is GTSNPN and CDR2 is SVGIG (reference sequence). The germline V and J ends were trimmed by 0 bases and 5 bases, with 4 bases remaining between them. CDR3 coding DNA: TGTGCCTGGAGTGTACTGACCGGGGAGCTGTTTTTT. Encoded protein: CAWSVLTGELFF.

The V gene is TRBV19, the J gene TRBJ2-7, with 9 bases that match TRBD1. Losses at the gene ends were 5 bases for V and 5 bases for J; bases not matched to a gene: 1. Per germline, CDR1 LNHDA and CDR2 SQIVND (reference sequence). The CDR3 spans 12 residues. The CDR3 spells CASSWTGDEQYF. The CDR3, as DNA: TGTGCCAGTAGTTGGACAGGGGACGAGCAGTACTTC.

The DNA of the CDR3 is TGCAGCGACTCAGGGTCCTATGGCTACACCTTC. Its translation: CSDSGSYGYTF. This sequence joins TRBV29-1 and TRBJ1-2, with D possibly being TRBD1 (5 bases). Trimming pared 7 bases from V and 4 bases from J, leaving 10 bases between. In germline, CDR1 is SQVTM, CDR2 ANQGSEA. This CDR3 region has 11 residues.

This chain connects TRBV21-1 to TRBJ1-2; the table names TRBD1, a call not compared with the DNA. TRBV21-1 is given as a pseudogene. This CDR3 is built from 13 residues. CDR3 sequence: CASQTGSRVVSTF. CDR3 sequence (DNA): TGTGCCAGCCAGACAGGGTCCCGGGTGGTGAGCACCTTC.

This clone was detected only a few times. The chain uses TRBV5-4 and TRBJ1-1; D is possibly TRBD1 (6 bases). The CDR3 extends over 13 amino acids. V shed 2 bases and J shed 5 bases, with 10 bases lying between them. From germline, CDR1 is SGHNT and CDR2 YYREEE (reference sequence). CDR3 in amino acids: CASSLQGGTEAFF. CDR3 DNA: TGTGCCAGCAGCTTACAGGGTGGGACTGAAGCTTTCTTT.

This chain joins TRBV7-9 and TRBJ1-1, with 7 bases aligning to TRBD1. The CDR3 length is 14 residues. Germline trimming cut 4 bases from V and 7 bases from J; bases unmatched to any gene: 9. The germline gives CDR1 SEHNR, CDR2 FQNEAQ (reference sequence). CDR3 bases: TGTGCCAGCAGCTCCCCAGGACAGGTGGTTGAAGCTTTCTTT. This sequence encodes CASSSPGQVVEAFF.

The count of this clone is one. The chain recombines TRBV4-1 with TRBJ1-5, with D hard to call. The CDR3 totals 17 residues. V was shortened by 4 bases and J by 2 bases, with 18 bases between the two germline ends. Germline V gives CDR1 MGHRA, CDR2 YSYEKL. CDR3 in DNA: TGCGCCAGCAGCCCCTCGCCGGGGATTCGGCGCAATCAGCCCCAGCATTTT. Translated: CASSPSPGIRRNQPQHF.

Here the CDR3 reads CASSLGRSNTGELFF. The CDR3 DNA reads as TGCGCCAGCAGCTTGGGAAGGAGTAACACCGGGGAGCTGTTTTTT. This chain joins TRBV5-1 and TRBJ2-2; D not resolved. Germline CDR1 and CDR2: SGHRS and YFSETQ. V gave up 0 bases and J gave up 2 bases, with 8 bases separating them. The CDR3 loop spans 15 amino acids.

This chain connects TRBV3-1 (or the pseudogene TRBV3-2) to TRBJ2-3, with TRBD1 as a possible D gene (5 bases). Germline-derived CDR1 and CDR2 are LGHDT and YNNKEL (reference sequence). The CDR3 consists of 15 residues. Trimming removed 1 base at V and 0 bases at J, with 8 bases between. CDR3 DNA sequence: TGTGCCAGCAGCCAAGGCAGGGAAAGCACAGATACGCAGTATTTT. Protein sequence: CASSQGRESTDTQYF.

The chain employs TRBV11-2 and TRBJ2-4; 12 bases agree with TRBD1. J gave up 7 bases and V 4 bases, and 2 bases lay outside the gene matches. The CDR3 is 14 amino acids. Per the germline V gene, CDR1 is SGHAT and CDR2 is FQNNGV. CDR3 residues: CASSWGQGANIQYF. DNA for the CDR3: TGTGCCAGCAGCTGGGGACAGGGGGCTAACATTCAGTACTTC.

This sequence joins TRBV5-1 and TRBJ2-3; a weak D match, TRBD1 (6 bases). Germline values: CDR1 SGHRS, CDR2 YFSETQ. The CDR3 is 16 residues long. V was shortened by 4 bases and J by 2 bases, with 17 bases between the two germline ends. The CDR3 protein is CASSPTAGASTDTQYF. CDR3 bases: TGCGCCAGCAGCCCAACAGCAGGGGCGTCCACAGATACGCAGTATTTT.

The J gene is TRBJ2-2, the V gene TRBV10-3; 12 nucleotides agree with TRBD1. This CDR3 has 16 residues. In germline, CDR1 is ENHRY, CDR2 SYGVKD. J was trimmed by 7 bases and V by 2 bases; bases with no gene match: 5. Here the CDR3 reads CAISEGGQGAFGELFF. The CDR3 DNA reads as TGTGCCATCAGTGAGGGGGGACAGGGGGCATTCGGGGAGCTGTTTTTT.

The rearrangement joins TRBV24-1 to TRBJ2-7; tentative D call: TRBD1 (6 bases). The germline CDR1 and CDR2 sequences are KGHDR and SFDVKD. Deletions cut 9 bases from V and 6 bases from J, with 17 bases between. The CDR3 runs to 13 residues. The CDR3 coding sequence is TGTGCCACCGTCCAGGGGCAGGGACGCGAGCAGTACTTC. Translated: CATVQGQGREQYF.

The CDR3: CASSLEAGITDTQYF. CDR3 DNA sequence: TGTGCCAGCAGCTTAGAAGCGGGGATCACAGATACGCAGTATTTT. The gene calls are TRBV11-3 and TRBJ2-3; 7 bases align to TRBD2. Germline assignment: CDR1 SGHNT and CDR2 YENEEA. V gave up 0 bases and J gave up 2 bases; unmatched junction bases: 2. The CDR3 covers 15 residues.

This chain joins TRBV12-5 and TRBJ2-1, with TRBD2 matching over 11 bases. Trimming cost V 9 bases and J 4 bases; bases outside gene matches: 8. The CDR3 runs to 15 residues. Germline CDR1 is LGHNT and CDR2 is FRNRAP. Here the CDR3 reads CASTSGGESYNEQFF. In DNA form, the CDR3 reads TGTGCTAGCACTAGCGGGGGAGAATCTTACAATGAGCAGTTCTTC.

This clone was seen a few times. The gene calls are TRBV19 and TRBJ2-5, with TRBD1 matching over 8 bases. The germline gives CDR1 LNHDA, CDR2 SQIVND (reference sequence). CDR3 size: 15 residues. V was clipped by 5 bases and J by 4 bases; unmatched bases: 9. The CDR3 here is CASSGGQGALETQYF. The CDR3 region has the DNA TGTGCCAGTAGTGGCGGACAGGGTGCGTTAGAGACCCAGTACTTC.

This clone was counted a few times. The chain carries TRBV5-1 and TRBJ2-2, with no clear D. The CDR3 runs to 16 residues. Germline loops: CDR1 SGHRS, CDR2 YFSETQ. V lost 0 bases, J lost 1 base, and 10 bases lay in between. The CDR3 sequence: CASSLEPAENTGELFF. The CDR3 nucleotides are TGCGCCAGCAGCTTGGAACCGGCGGAGAACACCGGGGAGCTGTTTTTT.

The chain couples TRBV5-5 to TRBJ1-1; D is possibly TRBD1 (5 bases). V was shortened by 0 bases and J by 0 bases, with 12 bases between the two germline ends. The germline V gene has CDR1 SGHKS and CDR2 YYEKEE (reference sequence). The CDR3 has 16 residues. CDR3 DNA sequence: TGTGCCAGCAGCTTGGGAGGCGGCAGGGTGAACACTGAAGCTTTCTTT. Its protein product is CASSLGGGRVNTEAFF. Full variable domain (rest looked up from reference TRBV5-5 and TRBJ1-1): DAGVTQSPTHLIKTRGQQVTLRCSPISGHKSVSWYQQVLGQGPQFIFQYYEKEERGRGNFPDRFSARQFPNYSSELNVNALLLGDSALYLCASSLGGGRVNTEAFFGQGTRLTVV.

V and J are TRBV5-1 and TRBJ2-1; no definite D call. Germline lookup yields CDR1 SGHRS and CDR2 YFSETQ. This CDR3 is 14 amino acids long. V was cut by 0 bases and J by 2 bases, with 6 bases left in between. The CDR3 DNA sequence: TGCGCCAGCAGCTTGGTTGGCACCTACAATGAGCAGTTCTTC. It translates to CASSLVGTYNEQFF.

The V and J genes are TRBV5-1 and TRBJ1-1; D is unclear. The CDR3 runs to 14 residues. V lost 3 bases and J 0 bases, leaving 9 bases between the germline ends. Germline assignment: CDR1 SGHRS and CDR2 YFSETQ. For the CDR3, the DNA is TGCGCCAGCAGCTATACCGGGGTGAACACTGAAGCTTTCTTT. It encodes CASSYTGVNTEAFF.

V and J are TRBV4-1 and TRBJ1-2; D is possibly TRBD1 (6 bases). V lost 1 base to trimming and J lost 4 bases, with 13 bases between them. This CDR3 region has 15 residues. Germline-derived CDR1 and CDR2 are MGHRA and YSYEKL. The CDR3 spells CASSQGTDTSYGYTF. The CDR3 coding sequence is TGCGCCAGCAGCCAAGGGACAGATACTAGCTATGGCTACACCTTC.

J is TRBJ2-7 and V is TRBV6-5; tentative D call: TRBD1 (5 bases). This CDR3 region has 15 residues. V was cut by 2 bases and J by 2 bases, with 13 bases left in between. The germline V gene has CDR1 MNHEY and CDR2 SVGAGI. The CDR3 coding sequence is TGTGCCAGCAGTTACGGGGCCAGCCCCCCCTACGAGCAGTACTTC. It encodes CASSYGASPPYEQYF.

This clone occurred once. The rearrangement joins TRBV7-8 to TRBJ1-4; 9 nucleotides match TRBD1. The V and J ends lost 1 base and 4 bases, in that order; junction bases with no gene match: 1. Per germline, CDR1 SGHVS and CDR2 FQNEAQ. The CDR3 covers 15 residues. This chain's CDR3 is CASSLGGQGNEKLFF. The CDR3 coding sequence is TGTGCCAGCAGCTTAGGGGGACAGGGTAATGAAAAACTGTTTTTT.

The chain couples TRBV7-3 to TRBJ1-1, with 9 bases fitting TRBD1. Per the germline V gene, CDR1 is SGHTA and CDR2 is FQGTGA. This CDR3 spans 15 amino acids. Unmatched junction bases numbered 4, after V lost 4 bases and J lost 1 base. The CDR3 region has the DNA TGTGCCAGCAGCTCCACGGGACAGGGGAACACTGAAGCTTTCTTT. It specifies CASSSTGQGNTEAFF.

V gene TRBV7-9 combines with J gene TRBJ2-7; tentative D call: TRBD2 (6 bases). Germline V gene lookup returns CDR1 SEHNR and CDR2 FQNEAQ (reference sequence). V was pared by 4 bases and J by 4 bases, with 8 bases between. The CDR3 is made up of 12 amino acids. The CDR3 coding sequence is TGTGCCAGCAGCTCGGGAGCTTACGAGCAGTACGTC. Its protein is CASSSGAYEQYV.

The genes are TRBV7-2 and TRBJ2-3; 9 nucleotides line up with TRBD2. Per germline, CDR1 SGHTA and CDR2 FQGNSA. Germline trimming cut 4 bases from V and 4 bases from J; bases unmatched to any gene: 6. This CDR3 comprises 15 residues. DNA for the CDR3: TGTGCCAGCAGCTGGTTAGCGGGGGAAGCAGATACGCAGTATTTT. Translating it yields CASSWLAGEADTQYF.